Listed below are T cell receptor beta chains from one sample, sequenced in a study of shared clonotypes between healthy human individuals. Produced via immunoSEQ multiplex PCR; TCRdb's table is partial and in-frame only. Of more than 550,000 clones listed, about 90% were seen once; the top ten hold approximately 24%. The sample comprised naive CD8+ T cells sorted from blood. Receptors were obtained from a man aged 25 to 40 in good health. Each CDR3 is given with its conserved first and last residue. Fields, in order: CDR3 protein, J gene, V gene, D gene. D genes are given only for firm matches.

CDR3 protein: CVPGQGATGELFF
J gene: TRBJ2-2
V gene: TRBV2
D gene: TRBD1

CDR3 protein: CASSPGTVGYEQYF
J gene: TRBJ2-7
V gene: TRBV9
D gene: -

CDR3 protein: CASSSTVLGSQQYF
J gene: TRBJ2-7
V gene: TRBV7-9
D gene: -

CDR3 protein: CASSLLTGLFDPYGYTF
J gene: TRBJ1-2
V gene: TRBV7-9
D gene: -

CDR3 protein: CASSPGQKTYEQYF
J gene: TRBJ2-7
V gene: TRBV19
D gene: TRBD1

CDR3 protein: CASSFSGRAEFF
J gene: TRBJ2-1
V gene: TRBV5-6
D gene: TRBD2

CDR3 protein: CASSIGTSGTSYNEQFF
J gene: TRBJ2-1
V gene: TRBV19
D gene: TRBD2

CDR3 protein: CASSLGPYNEQFF
J gene: TRBJ2-1
V gene: TRBV28
D gene: -

CDR3 protein: CASSERQYGELFF
J gene: TRBJ2-2
V gene: TRBV6-4
D gene: -

CDR3 protein: CASSDQGTANYGYTF
J gene: TRBJ1-2
V gene: TRBV2
D gene: -

CDR3 protein: CASSFAGSGANVLTF
J gene: TRBJ2-6
V gene: TRBV13
D gene: -

CDR3 protein: CAGGPGANVLTF
J gene: TRBJ2-6
V gene: TRBV5-4
D gene: -

CDR3 protein: CASSYTGRGDTEAFF
J gene: TRBJ1-1
V gene: TRBV6-6
D gene: -

CDR3 protein: CASSLLANTGELFF
J gene: TRBJ2-2
V gene: TRBV7-9
D gene: -

CDR3 protein: CAWGDYNEQFF
J gene: TRBJ2-1
V gene: TRBV30
D gene: -

CDR3 protein: CASGPLLYNEQFF
J gene: TRBJ2-1
V gene: TRBV9
D gene: -

CDR3 protein: CASSQEPGLVYNEQFF
J gene: TRBJ2-1
V gene: TRBV4-1
D gene: TRBD2

CDR3 protein: CASSLGGNEQFF
J gene: TRBJ2-1
V gene: TRBV5-1
D gene: -